This TCR beta chain was retrieved from a study of blood T cells in healthy people across ages. Then a second PCR, running about 6 to 11 cycles, was carried out with a sample-barcoded 5' primer and a J-beta primer mix. Unique molecular identifiers of 12 random nucleotides labeled each cDNA. Via MiXCR, TCRdb re-called the 5' RACE reads, giving one row per CDR3 protein. The table shows 590,000 or so distinct CDR3 sequences, with roughly 30% occurring only once. In germline, CDR1 is SGHTA, CDR2 FQGNSA. V was clipped by 5 bases and J by 0 bases, with 10 bases between them. The CDR3 extends over 15 amino acids. No fewer than 6 million PBMCs went into each sample. Total RNA, at least 6 micrograms per sample, came from PBMCs.

The chain links TRBV7-2 to TRBJ1-4, with D possibly TRBD1 on 5 matching bases. The sequencing sample was made of blood. The clonotype comes from a woman older than 75 in good health. CDR3 DNA sequence: TGTGCCAGCAGCCCGTGGGGGGCAACTAATGAAAAACTGTTTTTT. Protein product: CASSPWGATNEKLFF.